This T cell receptor (beta chain) emerged from a study of blood T cells in healthy people across ages. Study-wide results and caveats: Long-lived donors exceeded aged donors in naive CD4+ cells and diversity.

This clonotype has at least ten counts. No antigen is known for it. Trimming took 7 bases from V and 5 from J, leaving 18 bases between them. This CDR3 has 15 residues. Combining a sample-barcoded 5' primer with a J-beta primer mix, a second PCR ran for about 7 to 12 cycles. TCRdb fed the 5' RACE reads into MiXCR, producing one record per CDR3 protein. The sample holds about 800,000 distinct CDR3 sequences; just under 25% are singletons and the top ten take under 4%. These same records also appear under a second study, on T cells of mothers and their children.

This TCR was sampled from a boy between 10 and 17 years old in good health. What was sequenced was blood. The genes are TRBV12-3 or TRBV12-4 and TRBJ2-1; no clear D. In nucleotides, the CDR3 is TGTGCCAGCACCTTGGGGAACTCCGCGAACAATGAGCAGTTCTTC. Translated, it gives CASTLGNSANNEQFF.